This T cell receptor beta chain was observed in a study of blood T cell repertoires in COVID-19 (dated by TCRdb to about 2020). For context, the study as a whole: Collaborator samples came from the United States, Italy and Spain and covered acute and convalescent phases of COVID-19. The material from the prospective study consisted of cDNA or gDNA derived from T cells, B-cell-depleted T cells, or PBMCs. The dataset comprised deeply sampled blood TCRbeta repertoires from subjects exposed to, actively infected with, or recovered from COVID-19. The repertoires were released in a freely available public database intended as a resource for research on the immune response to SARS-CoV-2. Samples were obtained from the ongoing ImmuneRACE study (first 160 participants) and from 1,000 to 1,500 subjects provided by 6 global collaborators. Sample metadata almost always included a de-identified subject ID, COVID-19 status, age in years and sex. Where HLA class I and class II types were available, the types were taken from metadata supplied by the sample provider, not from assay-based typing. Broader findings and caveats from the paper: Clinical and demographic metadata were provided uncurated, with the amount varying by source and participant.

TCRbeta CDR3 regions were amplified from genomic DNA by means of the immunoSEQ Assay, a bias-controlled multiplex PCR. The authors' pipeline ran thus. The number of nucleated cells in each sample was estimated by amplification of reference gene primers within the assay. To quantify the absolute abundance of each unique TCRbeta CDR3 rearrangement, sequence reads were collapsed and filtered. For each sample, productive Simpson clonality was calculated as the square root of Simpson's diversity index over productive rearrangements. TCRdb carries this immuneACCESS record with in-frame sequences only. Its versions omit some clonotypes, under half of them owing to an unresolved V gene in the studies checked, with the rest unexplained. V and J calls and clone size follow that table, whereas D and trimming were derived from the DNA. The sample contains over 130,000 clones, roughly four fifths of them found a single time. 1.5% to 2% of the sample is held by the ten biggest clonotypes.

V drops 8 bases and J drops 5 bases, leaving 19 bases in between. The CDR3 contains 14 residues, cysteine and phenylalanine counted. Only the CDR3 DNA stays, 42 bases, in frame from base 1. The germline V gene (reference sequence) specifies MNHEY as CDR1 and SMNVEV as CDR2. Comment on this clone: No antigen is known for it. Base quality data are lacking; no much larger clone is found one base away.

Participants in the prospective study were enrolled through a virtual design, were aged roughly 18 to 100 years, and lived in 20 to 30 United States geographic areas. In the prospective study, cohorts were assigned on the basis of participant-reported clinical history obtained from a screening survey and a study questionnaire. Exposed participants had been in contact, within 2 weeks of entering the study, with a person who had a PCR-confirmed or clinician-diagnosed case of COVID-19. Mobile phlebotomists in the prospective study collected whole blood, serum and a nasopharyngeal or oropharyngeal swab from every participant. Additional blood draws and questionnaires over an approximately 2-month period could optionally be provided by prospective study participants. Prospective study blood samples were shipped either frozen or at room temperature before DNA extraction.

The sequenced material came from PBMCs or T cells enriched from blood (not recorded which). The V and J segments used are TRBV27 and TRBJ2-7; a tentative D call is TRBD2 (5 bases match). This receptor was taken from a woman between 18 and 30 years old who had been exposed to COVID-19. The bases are TGTGCCAGCGCCCTAGCACAGTCCCACGACGAGCAGTACTTC. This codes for CASALAQSHDEQYF.